The rows below give T cell receptor beta chains drawn from one sample of a study of monozygotic twins with cystic fibrosis. The table came from immunoSEQ multiplex PCR; TCRdb's copy has only in-frame clones and leaves some out. The sample lists fewer than 30,000 clones; over 75% were seen once. The sample comprised blood. All receptors derive from a girl aged 2 to 9 with cystic fibrosis. Each CDR3 is given with its conserved first and last residue. D genes are given only for firm matches. Clone size is shown for a subset of rows, as once, few, many or a class of expanded clone.

CDR3aa: CASSTDRGAGNTIYF
CDR3nt: TGTGCCAGCAGCACTGACAGGGGGGCAGGAAACACCATATATTTT
j_gene: TRBJ1-3
v_gene: TRBV7-2
abundance: .
d_gene: TRBD1

CDR3aa: CASSPEVGAKNIQYF
CDR3nt: TGCGCCAGCAGCCCCGAGGTGGGAGCCAAAAACATTCAGTACTTC
j_gene: TRBJ2-4
v_gene: TRBV5-1
abundance: once
d_gene: .

CDR3aa: CASSQVNGYEQYF
CDR3nt: TGTGCCAGCAGCCAGGTCAACGGATACGAGCAGTACTTC
j_gene: TRBJ2-7
v_gene: TRBV7-2
abundance: .
d_gene: .

CDR3aa: CASSGTSGVSHEQFF
CDR3nt: TGTGCCAGCAGCGGGACTAGCGGTGTCAGTCATGAGCAGTTCTTC
j_gene: TRBJ2-1
v_gene: TRBV9
abundance: .
d_gene: TRBD2

CDR3aa: CASSQWTGSRNTEAFF
CDR3nt: TGCGCCAGCAGCCAATGGACAGGGAGTAGGAACACTGAAGCTTTCTTT
j_gene: TRBJ1-1
v_gene: TRBV4-3
abundance: .
d_gene: TRBD1

CDR3aa: CASNQGGGMNTEAFF
CDR3nt: TGTGCCAGCAACCAGGGCGGTGGAATGAACACTGAAGCTTTCTTT
j_gene: TRBJ1-1
v_gene: TRBV9
abundance: .
d_gene: .

CDR3aa: CASSERTYEQYF
CDR3nt: TGTGCCAGCAGTGAACGGACCTACGAGCAGTACTTC
j_gene: TRBJ2-7
v_gene: TRBV25-1
abundance: .
d_gene: .

CDR3aa: CAISESTDDYGYTF
CDR3nt: TGTGCCATCAGTGAGTCAACAGATGACTATGGCTACACCTTC
j_gene: TRBJ1-2
v_gene: TRBV10-3
abundance: .
d_gene: .

CDR3aa: CASSSDSGNTIYF
CDR3nt: TGTGCCAGCTCTTCGGACAGTGGAAACACCATATATTTT
j_gene: TRBJ1-3
v_gene: TRBV18
abundance: .
d_gene: .

CDR3aa: CASSQLTGRLGYTF
CDR3nt: TGTGCCAGCAGCCAACTTACAGGGAGGCTAGGCTACACCTTC
j_gene: TRBJ1-2
v_gene: TRBV9
abundance: .
d_gene: .